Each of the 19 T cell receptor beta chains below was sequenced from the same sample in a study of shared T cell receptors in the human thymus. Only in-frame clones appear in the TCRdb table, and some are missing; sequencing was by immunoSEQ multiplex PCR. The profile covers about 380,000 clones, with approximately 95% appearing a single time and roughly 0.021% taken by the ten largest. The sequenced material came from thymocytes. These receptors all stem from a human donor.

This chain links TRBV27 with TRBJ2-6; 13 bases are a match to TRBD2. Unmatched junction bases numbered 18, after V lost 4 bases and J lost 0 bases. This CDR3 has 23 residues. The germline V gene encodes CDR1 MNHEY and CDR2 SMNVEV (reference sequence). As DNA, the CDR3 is TGTGCCAGCAGTTCCGGACTAGCGGGAGTAAGGGGCTCTAGCGGCTCTGGGGCCAACGTCCTGACTTTC. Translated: CASSSGLAGVRGSSGSGANVLTF.

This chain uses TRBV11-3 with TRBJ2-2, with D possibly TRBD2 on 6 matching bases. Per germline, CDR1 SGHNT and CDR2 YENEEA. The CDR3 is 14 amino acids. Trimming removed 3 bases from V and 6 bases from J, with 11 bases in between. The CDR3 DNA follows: TGTGCCAGCAGCTTCCGGGAGCCTCCCGGGGAGCTGTTTTTT. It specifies CASSFREPPGELFF.

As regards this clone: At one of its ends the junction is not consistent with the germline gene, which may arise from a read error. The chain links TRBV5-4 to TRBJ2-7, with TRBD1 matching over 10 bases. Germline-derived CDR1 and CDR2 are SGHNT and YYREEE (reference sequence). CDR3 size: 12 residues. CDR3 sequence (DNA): TGTGCCAGCAGTTTCGACAGGGGGCGCTCAGGCTTC. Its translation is CASSFDRGRSGF.

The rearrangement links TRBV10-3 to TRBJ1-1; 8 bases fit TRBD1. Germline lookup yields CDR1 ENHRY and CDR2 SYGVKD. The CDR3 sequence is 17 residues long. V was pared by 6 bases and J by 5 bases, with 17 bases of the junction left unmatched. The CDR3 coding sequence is TGTGCCATCAGCGTGGGACTGTACCCCAACAGGGGGACTGAAGCTTTCTTT. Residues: CAISVGLYPNRGTEAFF.

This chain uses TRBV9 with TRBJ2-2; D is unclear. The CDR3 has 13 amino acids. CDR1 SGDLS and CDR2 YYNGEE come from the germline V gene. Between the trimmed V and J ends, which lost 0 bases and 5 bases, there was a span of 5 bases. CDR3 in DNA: TGTGCCAGCAGCGTAGTGCGGACCGGGGAGCTGTTTTTT. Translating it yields CASSVVRTGELFF.

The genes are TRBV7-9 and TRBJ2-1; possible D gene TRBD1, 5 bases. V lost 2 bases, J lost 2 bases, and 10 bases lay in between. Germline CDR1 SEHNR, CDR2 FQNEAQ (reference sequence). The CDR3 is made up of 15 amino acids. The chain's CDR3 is CASSLMQGTYNEQFF. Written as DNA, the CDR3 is TGTGCCAGCAGCTTAATGCAGGGTACCTACAATGAGCAGTTCTTC.

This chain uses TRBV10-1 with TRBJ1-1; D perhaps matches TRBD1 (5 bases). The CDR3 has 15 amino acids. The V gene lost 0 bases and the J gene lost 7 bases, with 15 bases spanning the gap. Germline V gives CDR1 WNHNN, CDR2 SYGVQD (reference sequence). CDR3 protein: CASSESTQAGHEAFF. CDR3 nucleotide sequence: TGCGCCAGCAGTGAGTCGACTCAGGCAGGACATGAAGCTTTCTTT.

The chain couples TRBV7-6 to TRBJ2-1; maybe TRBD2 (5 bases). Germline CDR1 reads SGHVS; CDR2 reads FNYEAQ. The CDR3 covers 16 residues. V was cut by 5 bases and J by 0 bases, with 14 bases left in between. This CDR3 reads CASSRSGPSSYNEQFF. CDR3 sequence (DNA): TGTGCCAGCAGCCGCAGCGGACCGAGCTCCTACAATGAGCAGTTCTTC.

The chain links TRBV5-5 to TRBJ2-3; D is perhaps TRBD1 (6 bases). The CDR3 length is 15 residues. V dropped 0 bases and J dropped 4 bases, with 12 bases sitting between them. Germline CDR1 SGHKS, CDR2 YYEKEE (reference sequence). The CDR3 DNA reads TGTGCCAGCAGCTTGGCCGACAGGTTTCCAGATACGCAGTATTTT. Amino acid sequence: CASSLADRFPDTQYF.

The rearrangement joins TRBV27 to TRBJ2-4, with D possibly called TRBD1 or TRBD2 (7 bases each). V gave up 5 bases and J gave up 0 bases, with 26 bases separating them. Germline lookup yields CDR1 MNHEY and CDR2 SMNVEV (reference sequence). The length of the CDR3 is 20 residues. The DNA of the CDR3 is TGTGCCAGCAGTAAATTCGCTACCAGACAGGGAGGGTCAGCCAAAAACATTCAGTACTTC. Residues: CASSKFATRQGGSAKNIQYF.

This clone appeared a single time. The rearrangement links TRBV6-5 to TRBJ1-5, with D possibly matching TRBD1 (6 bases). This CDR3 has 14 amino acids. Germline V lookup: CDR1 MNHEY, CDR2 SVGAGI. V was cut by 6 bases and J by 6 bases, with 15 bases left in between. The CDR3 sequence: CASSPGTSRQPQHF. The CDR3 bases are TGTGCCAGCAGCCCTGGGACATCCCGTCAGCCCCAGCATTTT.

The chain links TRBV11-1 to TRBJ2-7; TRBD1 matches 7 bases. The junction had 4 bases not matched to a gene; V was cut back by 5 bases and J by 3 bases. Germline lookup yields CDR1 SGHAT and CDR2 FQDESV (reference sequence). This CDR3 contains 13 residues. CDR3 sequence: CASSHDRDYEQYF. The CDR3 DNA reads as TGTGCCAGCAGCCATGACAGGGACTACGAGCAGTACTTC.

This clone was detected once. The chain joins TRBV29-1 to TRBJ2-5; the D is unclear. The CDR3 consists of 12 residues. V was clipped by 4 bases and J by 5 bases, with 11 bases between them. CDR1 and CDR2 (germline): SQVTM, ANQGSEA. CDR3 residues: CSVASRKETQYF. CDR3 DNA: TGCAGCGTTGCCTCGAGGAAGGAGACCCAGTACTTC.

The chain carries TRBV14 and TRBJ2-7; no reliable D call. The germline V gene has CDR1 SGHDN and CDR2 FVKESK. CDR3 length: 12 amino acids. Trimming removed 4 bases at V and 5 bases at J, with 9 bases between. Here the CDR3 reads CASSPDTNEQYF. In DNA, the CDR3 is TGTGCCAGCAGCCCAGACACCAACGAGCAGTACTTC.

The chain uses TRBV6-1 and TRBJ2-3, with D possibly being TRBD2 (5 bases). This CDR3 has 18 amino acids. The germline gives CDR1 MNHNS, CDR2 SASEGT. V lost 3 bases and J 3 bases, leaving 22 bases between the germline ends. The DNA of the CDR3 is TGTGCCAGCAGTGACACTTCACTTGGACCGCGGAGGACAGATACGCAGTATTTT. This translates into CASSDTSLGPRRTDTQYF.

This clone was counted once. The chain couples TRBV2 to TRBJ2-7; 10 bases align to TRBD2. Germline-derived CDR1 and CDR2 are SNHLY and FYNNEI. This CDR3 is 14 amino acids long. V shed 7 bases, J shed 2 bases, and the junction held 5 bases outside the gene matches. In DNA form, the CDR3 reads TGTGCCAGCAAGCGGGAGGGGGACCCCTACGAGCAGTACTTC. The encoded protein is CASKREGDPYEQYF.

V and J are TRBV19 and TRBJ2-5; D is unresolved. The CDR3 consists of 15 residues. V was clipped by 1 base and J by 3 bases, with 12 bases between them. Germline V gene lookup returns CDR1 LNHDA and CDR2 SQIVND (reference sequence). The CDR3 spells CASSIGSRFKETQYF. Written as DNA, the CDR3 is TGTGCCAGTAGTATAGGGTCTCGGTTTAAAGAGACCCAGTACTTC.

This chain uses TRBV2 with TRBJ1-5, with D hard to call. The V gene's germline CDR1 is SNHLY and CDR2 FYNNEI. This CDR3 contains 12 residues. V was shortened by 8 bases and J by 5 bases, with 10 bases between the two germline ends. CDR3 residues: CASAQEYQPQHF. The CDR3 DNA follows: TGTGCCAGCGCGCAGGAGTATCAGCCCCAGCATTTT.

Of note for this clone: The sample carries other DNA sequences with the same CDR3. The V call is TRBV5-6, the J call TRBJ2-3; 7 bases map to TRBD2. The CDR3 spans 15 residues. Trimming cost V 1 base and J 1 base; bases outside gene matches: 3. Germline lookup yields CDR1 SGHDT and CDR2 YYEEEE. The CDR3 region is CASSLWGGGTDTQYF. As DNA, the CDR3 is TGTGCCAGCAGCTTGTGGGGGGGAGGCACAGATACGCAGTATTTT. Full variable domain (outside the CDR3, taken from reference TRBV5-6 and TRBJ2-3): DAGVTQSPTHLIKTRGQQVTLRCSPKSGHDTVSWYQQALGQGPQFIFQYYEEEERQRGNFPDRFSGHQFPNYSSELNVNALLLGDSALYLCASSLWGGGTDTQYFGPGTRLTVL.